This T cell receptor beta chain is from a study of somatic mutations in cytotoxic T cells in rheumatoid arthritis. Germline loops: CDR1 LNHDA, CDR2 SQIVND (reference sequence). The V and J ends lost 4 bases and 3 bases respectively, with 18 bases between them. This CDR3 has 16 residues. The healthy controls consisted of blood donors aged roughly 50 years at the median (range about 20-70), around 60% of whom were female. Clones were sequenced by immunoSEQ multiplex PCR, and TCRdb holds only the in-frame ones, with some missing. This sample has thousands of clones; roughly 71% occur once, and the top ten carry approximately 39%.

The sequenced material came from CD8+ T cells sorted from blood. The sequence derives from a man aged 40-49 years in good health. This sequence joins TRBV19 and TRBJ1-2, with D hard to call. The CDR3 nucleotides read TGTGCCAGTAGTACCCGGACCGAAGCCCTCTACTATGGCTACACCTTC. As protein: CASSTRTEALYYGYTF. The variable domain in full, with the rest retrieved from reference TRBV19 and TRBJ1-2, is DGGITQSPKYLFRKEGQNVTLSCEQNLNHDAMYWYRQDPGQGLRLIYYSQIVNDFQKGDIAEGYSVSREKKESFPLTVTSAQKNPTAFYLCASSTRTEALYYGYTFGSGTRLTVV.